These T cell receptor beta chains were read from a single sample in a study of shared clonotypes between healthy human individuals. Clones were sequenced by immunoSEQ multiplex PCR, and TCRdb holds only the in-frame ones, with some missing. The data show 730,000 or so clones, with about 78% seen just once and about 1.8% held by the top ten. The specimen was memory CD4+ T cells sorted from blood. These receptors were obtained from a woman in her thirties in good health. The CDR3 runs from the conserved cysteine through the conserved F or W. A D gene is named only where the DNA matches it firmly. The size entry is marked missing in some rows and otherwise reads once, few, many or a size class.

CDR3aa: CASLKDRLNTGELFF; CDR3nt: TGCGCCAGCCTGAAGGACAGGCTTAACACCGGGGAGCTGTTTTTT; d_gene: TRBD1; j_gene: TRBJ2-2; v_gene: TRBV5-1; abundance: NA
CDR3aa: CASRGSLTDTQYF; CDR3nt: TGTGCCAGCAGGGGGTCTCTTACAGATACGCAGTATTTT; d_gene: NA; j_gene: TRBJ2-3; v_gene: TRBV7-9; abundance: NA
CDR3aa: CASSQGPLGTDTQYF; CDR3nt: TGCGCCAGCAGCCAAGGCCCTTTGGGGACAGATACGCAGTATTTT; d_gene: NA; j_gene: TRBJ2-3; v_gene: TRBV4-1; abundance: many
CDR3aa: CASSEGGTRSNQPQHF; CDR3nt: TGTGCCAGCAGTGAAGGGGGAACGAGGAGCAATCAGCCCCAGCATTTT; d_gene: NA; j_gene: TRBJ1-5; v_gene: TRBV2; abundance: NA
CDR3aa: CASSPLMTQRNEQYF; CDR3nt: TGTGCCAGCAGTCCCCTAATGACACAGAGGAACGAGCAGTACTTC; d_gene: NA; j_gene: TRBJ2-7; v_gene: TRBV28; abundance: many
CDR3aa: CASRSLIAGYTGELFF; CDR3nt: TGTGCCAGCAGGTCCCTCATAGCGGGATACACCGGGGAGCTGTTTTTT; d_gene: TRBD2; j_gene: TRBJ2-2; v_gene: TRBV11-2; abundance: NA
CDR3aa: CASSLGDRAAGYTF; CDR3nt: TGTGCCAGCAGCTTGGGGGACAGGGCAGCTGGCTACACCTTC; d_gene: TRBD1; j_gene: TRBJ1-2; v_gene: TRBV5-4; abundance: NA
CDR3aa: CASSELQARSGNTIYF; CDR3nt: TGTGCCAGCAGTGAACTACAGGCTCGCTCTGGAAACACCATATATTTT; d_gene: NA; j_gene: TRBJ1-3; v_gene: TRBV6-1; abundance: once
CDR3aa: CASSVASGTGELFF; CDR3nt: TGCGCCAGCAGTGTTGCTAGCGGGACTGGGGAGCTGTTTTTT; d_gene: TRBD2; j_gene: TRBJ2-2; v_gene: TRBV10-1; abundance: NA
CDR3aa: CASSLEVRAGGSYEQYF; CDR3nt: TGTGCCAGCAGCTTGGAGGTTAGGGCAGGGGGTTCCTACGAGCAGTACTTC; d_gene: TRBD1; j_gene: TRBJ2-7; v_gene: TRBV5-4; abundance: few
CDR3aa: CASSIMGQGEDEQFF; CDR3nt: TGTGCCAGTAGTATAATGGGACAGGGAGAGGATGAGCAGTTCTTC; d_gene: TRBD1; j_gene: TRBJ2-1; v_gene: TRBV19; abundance: NA
CDR3aa: CASRLGGVLNQPQHF; CDR3nt: TGTGCCAGCAGGCTGGGAGGGGTTTTGAATCAGCCCCAGCATTTT; d_gene: NA; j_gene: TRBJ1-5; v_gene: TRBV27; abundance: few
CDR3aa: CASSPDSSSYNEQFF; CDR3nt: TGCGCCAGCAGCCCGGACTCAAGCTCCTACAATGAGCAGTTCTTC; d_gene: NA; j_gene: TRBJ2-1; v_gene: TRBV5-1; abundance: NA
CDR3aa: CASSASPTTSGELFF; CDR3nt: TGTGCCAGCAGCGCATCCCCGACTACGTCCGGGGAGCTGTTTTTT; d_gene: NA; j_gene: TRBJ2-2; v_gene: TRBV11-2; abundance: NA
CDR3aa: CASSPEQTGVYGYTF; CDR3nt: TGCGCCAGCAGCCCAGAACAGACAGGGGTCTATGGCTACACCTTC; d_gene: TRBD1; j_gene: TRBJ1-2; v_gene: TRBV5-1; abundance: NA
CDR3aa: CASSLAGGETQYF; CDR3nt: TGTGCCAGTAGTCTAGCGGGAGGCGAGACCCAGTACTTC; d_gene: TRBD2; j_gene: TRBJ2-5; v_gene: TRBV19; abundance: NA
CDR3aa: CASSWGGRDGYTF; CDR3nt: TGCGCCAGCAGCTGGGGGGGCCGCGATGGCTACACCTTC; d_gene: NA; j_gene: TRBJ1-2; v_gene: TRBV5-1; abundance: once
CDR3aa: CASSLRGTGVYTF; CDR3nt: TGTGCCAGCAGTTTGCGCGGGACAGGGGTCTACACCTTC; d_gene: TRBD1; j_gene: TRBJ1-2; v_gene: TRBV27; abundance: few
CDR3aa: CASSEVSPWEVPAAGNTIYF; CDR3nt: TGCGCCAGCAGTGAAGTTTCGCCGTGGGAGGTTCCCGCGGCTGGAAACACCATATATTTT; d_gene: NA; j_gene: TRBJ1-3; v_gene: TRBV10-2; abundance: NA
CDR3aa: CASSSRTGPDGYTF; CDR3nt: TGTGCCAGCAGCTCGAGGACAGGGCCGGATGGCTACACCTTC; d_gene: TRBD1; j_gene: TRBJ1-2; v_gene: TRBV13; abundance: NA
CDR3aa: CASSGGSRKSYEQYF; CDR3nt: TGTGCCAGCAGTGGGGGGTCAAGGAAGTCCTACGAGCAGTACTTC; d_gene: NA; j_gene: TRBJ2-7; v_gene: TRBV2; abundance: NA
CDR3aa: CASRPRDSYGYTF; CDR3nt: TGTGCCAGCCGACCGAGGGACAGCTATGGCTACACCTTC; d_gene: TRBD1; j_gene: TRBJ1-2; v_gene: TRBV27; abundance: few
CDR3aa: CASSSGTGAFWQPQHF; CDR3nt: TGTGCCAGCAGTTCGGGGACAGGGGCGTTCTGGCAGCCCCAGCATTTT; d_gene: TRBD1; j_gene: TRBJ1-5; v_gene: TRBV28; abundance: NA
CDR3aa: CASSLGGLDEKLFF; CDR3nt: TGTGCCAGCAGTTTAGGGGGCTTGGATGAAAAACTGTTTTTT; d_gene: TRBD1; j_gene: TRBJ1-4; v_gene: TRBV6-1; abundance: few
CDR3aa: CASSRTSGSDTQYF; CDR3nt: TGTGCCAGCAGCCGGACTAGCGGATCAGATACGCAGTATTTT; d_gene: TRBD2; j_gene: TRBJ2-3; v_gene: TRBV11-2; abundance: NA
CDR3aa: CASSQQQGPYEQYF; CDR3nt: TGTGCCAGCAGCCAACAACAGGGGCCATACGAGCAGTACTTC; d_gene: TRBD1; j_gene: TRBJ2-7; v_gene: TRBV14; abundance: once